Listed below are T cell receptor beta chains from one sample, sequenced in a study of Graves' ophthalmopathy and Graves' hyperthyroidism. TCRdb re-called the multiplex PCR reads through MiXCR, storing one row per CDR3 protein. The table has roughly 700,000 distinct CDR3 sequences, 40% seen once; the top ten hold 44%. Source material: peripheral blood. These receptors were collected from an adult man with Graves' ophthalmopathy. Both conserved end residues are part of each CDR3. A D gene is named only where the DNA matches it firmly. Clone size appears in some rows only: once, few, many, or a class for an expanded clone.

v_gene: TRBV25-1; j_gene: TRBJ2-5; d_gene: TRBD2; abundance: many; CDR3nt: TGTGCCAGCAGTTTAAGCGGGAGGGCCTTCGGACGGGAGACCCAGTACTTC; CDR3aa: CASSLSGRAFGRETQYF
v_gene: TRBV6-5; j_gene: TRBJ1-5; d_gene: -; abundance: few; CDR3nt: TGTGCCAGCAGAACGACAGGCAACAATCAGCCCCAGCATTTT; CDR3aa: CASRTTGNNQPQHF
v_gene: TRBV2; j_gene: TRBJ1-1; d_gene: -; abundance: many; CDR3nt: TGTGCCAGCAGCTACGACAGCGAAGCTTTCTTT; CDR3aa: CASSYDSEAFF
v_gene: TRBV4-1; j_gene: TRBJ1-1; d_gene: -; abundance: -; CDR3nt: TGCGCCAGCAGCCAAGTACTTGGCGAAAACACTGAAGCTTTCTTT; CDR3aa: CASSQVLGENTEAFF
v_gene: TRBV11-2; j_gene: TRBJ2-7; d_gene: TRBD2; abundance: -; CDR3nt: TGTGCCAGCAGTTTCCTAGCGGGAGAATACGAGCAGTACTTC; CDR3aa: CASSFLAGEYEQYF
v_gene: TRBV25-1; j_gene: TRBJ2-3; d_gene: TRBD2; abundance: few; CDR3nt: TGTGCCAGCAGTGCCGGACTAGCGGCTAGCACAGATACGCAGTATTTT; CDR3aa: CASSAGLAASTDTQYF
v_gene: TRBV12-3/TRBV12-4; j_gene: TRBJ2-7; d_gene: -; abundance: few; CDR3nt: TGTGCCAGCAGTTTAGCGCTATTGGCAACCTCCTACGAGCAGTACTTC; CDR3aa: CASSLALLATSYEQYF
v_gene: TRBV10-3; j_gene: TRBJ2-7; d_gene: -; abundance: -; CDR3nt: TGTGCCATCAGTTACTTCCAACGACAGGACTACGAGCAGTACTTC; CDR3aa: CAISYFQRQDYEQYF
v_gene: TRBV5-8; j_gene: TRBJ2-2; d_gene: -; abundance: few; CDR3nt: TGTGCCAGCAGCTTGGCAGGGTCGAACACCGGGGAGCTGTTTTTT; CDR3aa: CASSLAGSNTGELFF
v_gene: TRBV14; j_gene: TRBJ2-2; d_gene: -; abundance: -; CDR3nt: TGTGCCAGCAGCCAAGGAGGCAGGGGTCGAACCGGGGAGCTGTTTTTT; CDR3aa: CASSQGGRGRTGELFF
v_gene: TRBV5-1; j_gene: TRBJ1-2; d_gene: -; abundance: -; CDR3nt: TGCGCCAGCAGCCTGCCGATATCAACAGGGACCGGCGGCTACACCTTC; CDR3aa: CASSLPISTGTGGYTF
v_gene: TRBV10-3; j_gene: TRBJ1-6; d_gene: -; abundance: -; CDR3nt: TGTGCCATCAGTTGGGGGGATTCACCCCTCCACTTT; CDR3aa: CAISWGDSPLHF
v_gene: TRBV29-1; j_gene: TRBJ1-5; d_gene: -; abundance: many; CDR3nt: TGCAGCGTGGCCGGGAGCAATCAGCCCCAGCATTTT; CDR3aa: CSVAGSNQPQHF
v_gene: TRBV7-8; j_gene: TRBJ1-5; d_gene: -; abundance: many; CDR3nt: TGTGCCAGCAGCTTTCCGGATCAGCCCCAGCATTTT; CDR3aa: CASSFPDQPQHF
v_gene: TRBV5-4; j_gene: TRBJ2-7; d_gene: -; abundance: -; CDR3nt: TGTGCCAGCAGTTACGAATGGGGCAGCTCCTACGAGCAGTACTTC; CDR3aa: CASSYEWGSSYEQYF
v_gene: TRBV20-1; j_gene: TRBJ2-7; d_gene: -; abundance: few; CDR3nt: TGCAGTGCTAACATCAACTCCCTCTCCTACGAGCAGTACTTC; CDR3aa: CSANINSLSYEQYF
v_gene: TRBV9; j_gene: TRBJ1-1; d_gene: TRBD1; abundance: -; CDR3nt: TGTGCCAGCAGCGTAGGACAGGGGGGGGCCACTGAAGCTTTCTTT; CDR3aa: CASSVGQGGATEAFF
v_gene: TRBV5-6; j_gene: TRBJ2-5; d_gene: TRBD1; abundance: -; CDR3nt: TGTGCCAGCAGCCCGTCGGGCAGGGGGAAACAGACCCAGTACTTC; CDR3aa: CASSPSGRGKQTQYF